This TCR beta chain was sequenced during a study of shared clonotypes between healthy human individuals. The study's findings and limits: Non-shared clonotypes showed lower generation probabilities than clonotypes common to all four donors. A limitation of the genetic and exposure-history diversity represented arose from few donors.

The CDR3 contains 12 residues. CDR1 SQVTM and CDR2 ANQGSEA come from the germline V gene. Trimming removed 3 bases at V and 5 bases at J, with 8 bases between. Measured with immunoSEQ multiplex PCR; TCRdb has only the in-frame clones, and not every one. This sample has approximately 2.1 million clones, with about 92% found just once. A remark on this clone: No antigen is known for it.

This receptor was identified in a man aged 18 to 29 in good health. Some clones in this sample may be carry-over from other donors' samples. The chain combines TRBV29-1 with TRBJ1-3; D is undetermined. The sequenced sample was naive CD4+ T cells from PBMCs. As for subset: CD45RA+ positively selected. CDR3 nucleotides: TGCAGCGTTGAGGCGACCCGAAACACCATATATTTT. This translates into CSVEATRNTIYF.